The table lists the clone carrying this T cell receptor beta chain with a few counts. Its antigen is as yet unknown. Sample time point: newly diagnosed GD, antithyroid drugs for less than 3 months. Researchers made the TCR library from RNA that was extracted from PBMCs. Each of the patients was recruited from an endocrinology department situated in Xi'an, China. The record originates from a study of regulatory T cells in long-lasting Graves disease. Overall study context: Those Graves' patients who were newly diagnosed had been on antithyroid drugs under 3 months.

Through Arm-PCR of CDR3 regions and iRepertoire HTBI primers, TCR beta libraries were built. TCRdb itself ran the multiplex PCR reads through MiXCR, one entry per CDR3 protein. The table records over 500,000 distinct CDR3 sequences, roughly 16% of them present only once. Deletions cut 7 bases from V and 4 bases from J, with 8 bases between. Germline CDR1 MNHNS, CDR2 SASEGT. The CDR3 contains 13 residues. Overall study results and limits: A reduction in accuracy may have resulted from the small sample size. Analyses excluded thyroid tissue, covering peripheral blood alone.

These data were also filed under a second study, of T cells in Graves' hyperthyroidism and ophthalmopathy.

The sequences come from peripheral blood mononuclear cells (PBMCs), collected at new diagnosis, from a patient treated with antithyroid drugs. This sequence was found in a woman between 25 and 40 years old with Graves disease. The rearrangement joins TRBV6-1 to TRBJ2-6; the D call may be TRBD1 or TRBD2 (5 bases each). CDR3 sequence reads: CASIRDGANVLTF. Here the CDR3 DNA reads TGTGCCAGCATCCGGGACGGGGCCAACGTCCTGACTTTC.